The rows below give T cell receptor beta chains drawn from one sample of a study of technical replicates of blood from a handful of donors. This table comes from immunoSEQ multiplex PCR, and its TCRdb copy is limited to in-frame clones, with some not included. The sample yields roughly 74,000 clones, 91% seen once. Sample: T cells isolated from PBMCs. All receptors derive from a human donor in good health. Both conserved end residues are part of each CDR3. D genes are given only for firm matches. A row's size may be missing; if present it is once, few, many or a size class.

J,V,D,size,DNA,CDR3
TRBJ2-2,TRBV27,NA,NA,TGTGCCAGCAGTTCTACAGTGCTCACCGGGGAGCTGTTTTTT,CASSSTVLTGELFF
TRBJ2-7,TRBV5-5,TRBD2,NA,TGTGCCAGCAGCTCCGTAGGACTAGCGGGAGGGCAGTTGTACTTC,CASSSVGLAGGQLYF
TRBJ2-1,TRBV27,TRBD2,NA,TGTGCCAGCAGTTGGTCGGGGCTAGCGGGGATCAATGAGCAGTTCTTC,CASSWSGLAGINEQFF
TRBJ2-2,TRBV5-4,TRBD2,NA,TGTGCCAGCAACCCCGGGGGGATCCTCCTAACCACCGGGGAGCTGTTTTTT,CASNPGGILLTTGELFF
TRBJ1-1,TRBV28,TRBD1,NA,TGTGCCAGCAGTGAACAGGACAGGAATGAGGGTTTCTTT,CASSEQDRNEGFF
TRBJ2-1,TRBV19,TRBD2,NA,TGTGCCAGTCGGACTAGCGTTTCCTACAATGAGCAGTTCTTC,CASRTSVSYNEQFF
TRBJ2-3,TRBV18,TRBD2,NA,TGTGCCAGCTCATCTTTTAATCCAAAAGCGGGAGAGACAGATACGCAGTATTTT,CASSSFNPKAGETDTQYF
TRBJ2-5,TRBV7-2,TRBD1,NA,TGTGCCAGCAGCTTCTCACCGGGACAGCAAGAGACCCAGTACTTC,CASSFSPGQQETQYF
TRBJ2-3,TRBV18,TRBD1,NA,TGTGCCAGCTCACTAGGACAGGACACAGATACGCAGTATTTT,CASSLGQDTDTQYF
TRBJ2-7,TRBV6-1,NA,NA,TGTGCCAGCAGTGAACCTGGGGCGCGGGAGCAGTACTTC,CASSEPGAREQYF
TRBJ1-1,TRBV11-3,NA,NA,TGTGCCAGCAGACCGGACACCTCCGTGGGAGCTTTCTTT,CASRPDTSVGAFF
TRBJ1-4,TRBV10-1,NA,NA,TGCGCCAGCAGTGAGTCGATTCCAGGGTTGGTGGCTAATGAAAAACTGTTTTTT,CASSESIPGLVANEKLFF
TRBJ2-3,TRBV7-9,NA,NA,TGTGCCAGCAGCTTAGTGGACGGGGGCACAGATACGCAGTATTTT,CASSLVDGGTDTQYF
TRBJ1-2,TRBV7-2,TRBD1,NA,TGTGCCAGCAGCTTAGATAACGACAGGGCCAAATCCTCCTATGGCTACACCTTC,CASSLDNDRAKSSYGYTF
TRBJ2-7,TRBV28,NA,NA,TGTGCCAGCGAGAGGAGGACCGACTCCTACGAGCAGTACTTC,CASERRTDSYEQYF
TRBJ1-2,TRBV18,NA,NA,TGTGCCAGCTCACCAGGACAGCCCTATGGCTACACCTTC,CASSPGQPYGYTF
TRBJ2-7,TRBV11-2,TRBD1,NA,TGTGCCAGCAGCCCTCGGGACAGCTCCTACGAGCAGTACTTC,CASSPRDSSYEQYF
TRBJ1-2,TRBV7-9,NA,NA,TGTGCCAGCAGCGGTGCCAGGGCAGGCGCCAATTATGGCTACACCTTC,CASSGARAGANYGYTF
TRBJ1-1,TRBV27,TRBD1,NA,TGTGCCAGCAGGACAGGGGGCGGGTGGACTGAAGCTTTCTTT,CASRTGGGWTEAFF
TRBJ2-7,TRBV6-5,TRBD1,NA,TGTGCCAGCAAGATAACAGGGGGCCACGAGCAGTACTTC,CASKITGGHEQYF
TRBJ2-1,TRBV15,TRBD1,NA,TGTGCCACCAGCAGAGATTCGAGACAGGGGGATTGGAATGAGCAGTTCTTC,CATSRDSRQGDWNEQFF
TRBJ2-7,TRBV6-6,NA,NA,TGTGCCAGCAGTTACTTTAGGGGAGGCGAGCAGTACTTC,CASSYFRGGEQYF
TRBJ2-1,TRBV7-2,TRBD2,once,TGTGCCAGCAGCAACAGCTTGGTTCTGCGACTAGCGGGAGGTGAGCAGTTCTTC,CASSNSLVLRLAGGEQFF
TRBJ2-1,TRBV7-9,TRBD2,NA,TGTGCCAGCAGTTCCCCGGGACTAGCGGGAACGAGCTCCTACAATGAGCAGTTCTTC,CASSSPGLAGTSSYNEQFF
TRBJ2-2,TRBV10-3,NA,NA,TGTGCCATAGCTCCGGGACACAAGAACACCGGGGAGCTGTTTTTT,CAIAPGHKNTGELFF
TRBJ1-5,TRBV19,TRBD1,NA,TGTGCCAGTAGTAGACAGGGCCATCAGCCCCAGCATTTT,CASSRQGHQPQHF
TRBJ2-3,TRBV5-8,TRBD2,NA,TGTGCCAGCAGCTCACAGCCGGGACTAGCGGACACAGATACGCAGTATTTT,CASSSQPGLADTDTQYF
TRBJ1-5,TRBV28,NA,few,TGTGCCAGCAGTTTCCGGGGGGGCGGACTTTATCGCAATCAGCCCCAGCATTTT,CASSFRGGGLYRNQPQHF
TRBJ2-7,TRBV4-1,TRBD2,NA,TGCGCCAGCAGTGACATGTTATCGGGACTAGCGAACCCCTACGAGCAGTACTTC,CASSDMLSGLANPYEQYF
TRBJ2-5,TRBV5-1,TRBD1,NA,TGCGCCAGCAAAACAGGGGGAGAGACCCAGTACTTC,CASKTGGETQYF
TRBJ1-5,TRBV5-5,NA,once,TGTGCCAGCAGCGAAGACAGCCATAGCAATCAGCCCCAGCATTTT,CASSEDSHSNQPQHF
TRBJ1-1,TRBV5-4,NA,NA,TGTGCCAGCCGAGGCCGGACTGAAGCTTTCTTT,CASRGRTEAFF
TRBJ2-1,TRBV4-1,TRBD2,NA,TGCGCCAGCAGCCAAGTGGGTCTAGCGGGAGATAAGTTCTTC,CASSQVGLAGDKFF
TRBJ1-4,TRBV5-4,NA,once,TGTGCCAGCAGGCTGCAGGGTGCAACTAATGAAAAACTGTTTTTT,CASRLQGATNEKLFF
TRBJ1-2,TRBV9,TRBD1,NA,TGTGCCAGCAGCGTAGGGGACAGCATATATGGCTACACCTTC,CASSVGDSIYGYTF
TRBJ1-2,TRBV28,TRBD1,NA,TGTGCCAGCTATACAGGGGAAGAAGTAATTGGCTACACCTTC,CASYTGEEVIGYTF
TRBJ2-7,TRBV9,NA,NA,TGTGCCAGCAGCGCCGATTCTATACTCGAGCAGTACTTC,CASSADSILEQYF
TRBJ1-1,TRBV2,NA,NA,TGTGCCAGAGGGGTCCGGGCTGAAGCTTTCTTT,CARGVRAEAFF
TRBJ2-7,TRBV9,NA,NA,TGTGCCAGCAGCGTAACCGCGGGGAAGACCTACGAGCAGTACTTC,CASSVTAGKTYEQYF
TRBJ1-5,TRBV5-5,NA,few,TGTGCCAGCAGCTTTTATCAGGGTTCGGAGCCCCAGCATTTT,CASSFYQGSEPQHF
TRBJ1-5,TRBV19,NA,NA,TGTGCCAGTAATCCACAGGCTAGCAATCAGCCCCAGCATTTT,CASNPQASNQPQHF
TRBJ2-1,TRBV14,TRBD2,NA,TGTGCCAGCAGGCAGAGCGGGGGGCCCTACAATGAGCAGTTCTTC,CASRQSGGPYNEQFF
TRBJ2-3,TRBV7-8,TRBD2,once,TGTGCCAGCAGCTTAATAGCGGGAGAAGTTACAGATACGCAGTATTTT,CASSLIAGEVTDTQYF
TRBJ2-1,TRBV29-1,TRBD2,NA,TGCAGCGTTGCGGGACTAGCGGGAGAGTCCTACAATGAGCAGTTCTTC,CSVAGLAGESYNEQFF
TRBJ2-7,TRBV4-1,NA,NA,TGCGCCAGCAGCCAATCCTCAAGCGGAGCCCCCTACGAGCAGTACTTC,CASSQSSSGAPYEQYF
TRBJ2-7,TRBV10-1,TRBD2,NA,TGCGCCAGCAGTGAGTCGGGACTAGCGCCCTACGAGCAGTACTTC,CASSESGLAPYEQYF